Below are 27 T cell receptor beta chains sequenced from a single sample in a study of cytomegalovirus exposure and HLA in healthy donors. PCR employed 60 Vbeta and 13 Jbeta primers. Some clones are missing from TCRdb's copy, which holds only in-frame ones; the method was immunoSEQ multiplex PCR. Its listing shows fewer than 100,000 clones. The sample comprised PBMCs. The receptor source for this set is a man aged 45-60 years in good health and CMV-seronegative.

V and J are TRBV5-1 and TRBJ2-2; 12 positions match TRBD2. There are 19 residues in the CDR3. Germline CDR1 is SGHRS and CDR2 is YFSETQ. Germline trimming cut 0 bases from V and 5 bases from J; bases unmatched to any gene: 11. In DNA form, the CDR3 reads TGCGCCAGCAGCTTGGAACTATCGACTAGCGGGGGAGGGACCGGGGAGCTGTTTTTT. It codes for CASSLELSTSGGGTGELFF.

The rearrangement links TRBV5-1 to TRBJ2-7; D ambiguous. Germline CDR1 and CDR2: SGHRS and YFSETQ. The CDR3 length is 16 residues. Trimming pared 0 bases from V and 2 bases from J, leaving 15 bases between. For the CDR3, the DNA is TGCGCCAGCAGCTTGGTAGGTGGCGGCCGCGCCTACGAGCAGTACTTC. Translating gives CASSLVGGGRAYEQYF.

This rearrangement joins TRBV27 to TRBJ1-5; TRBD1 matches 12 bases. CDR3 length: 15 amino acids. With 2 bases clipped from V and 5 bases from J, the junction kept 1 base outside the gene matches. Germline CDR1 and CDR2: MNHEY and SMNVEV (reference sequence). CDR3 in DNA: TGTGCCAGCAGTTTAGGGACAGGGGGCGATCAGCCCCAGCATTTT. Protein: CASSLGTGGDQPQHF.

V gene TRBV7-2 combines with J gene TRBJ1-1, with D unclear. The germline V gene has CDR1 SGHTA and CDR2 FQGNSA. This CDR3 is 11 amino acids long. Trimming shortened V by 4 bases and J by 3 bases, and 3 bases separated the two germline ends. CDR3 protein: CASSSYTEAFF. For the CDR3, the DNA is TGTGCCAGCAGCTCTTACACTGAAGCTTTCTTT.

The chain has TRBV7-9 and TRBJ1-2, with 9 bases matching TRBD1. Trimming removed 0 bases from V and 5 bases from J; junction bases left unmatched: 10. Germline CDR1 SEHNR, CDR2 FQNEAQ (reference sequence). CDR3 length: 17 amino acids. The CDR3 nucleotides read TGTGCCAGCAGCTTAGCCGGGACAGGGTCCGTCGAGTATGGCTACACCTTC. As protein: CASSLAGTGSVEYGYTF.

This rearrangement joins TRBV7-2 to TRBJ1-2; 10 positions match TRBD1. The CDR3 totals 15 residues. Germline V CDR1 and CDR2: SGHTA, FQGNSA. V was clipped by 4 bases and J by 7 bases; unmatched bases: 9. For the CDR3, the DNA is TGTGCCAGCAGCTCAGGGACAGGGGCAGGAGGTGGCTACACCTTC. It specifies CASSSGTGAGGGYTF.

CDR3 sequence (DNA): TGCGCCAGCAGCCCACCCACAGGGGGCAATTATGGCTACACCTTC. Translating it yields CASSPPTGGNYGYTF. The chain has TRBV5-1 and TRBJ1-2; 9 nucleotides match TRBD1. CDR1 and CDR2 (germline): SGHRS, YFSETQ. The length of the CDR3 is 15 residues. V was pared by 4 bases and J by 5 bases, with 9 bases of the junction left unmatched.

The chain recombines TRBV10-3 with TRBJ2-7, with D possibly TRBD1 on 6 matching bases. The CDR3 is 15 amino acids. V was pared by 6 bases and J by 1 base, with 16 bases between. Germline assignment: CDR1 ENHRY and CDR2 SYGVKD. The CDR3 here is CAISGKNRESYEQYF. The CDR3 DNA follows: TGTGCCATCAGCGGAAAAAACAGGGAATCCTACGAGCAGTACTTC.

The gene calls are TRBV11-2 and TRBJ2-7; TRBD2 matches 8 bases. The trim removed 2 bases at V and 5 bases at J, leaving 20 bases unmatched. Germline V lookup: CDR1 SGHAT, CDR2 FQNNGV. This CDR3 has 19 residues. The DNA for the CDR3 is TGTGCCAGCAGCTTACGGTCGTCTCATGTAGCGGGGATGGACAACGAGCAGTACTTC. Its protein product is CASSLRSSHVAGMDNEQYF.

The V gene is TRBV29-1, the J gene TRBJ1-1, with TRBD1 identical over 8 bases. From germline, CDR1 is SQVTM and CDR2 ANQGSEA. Trimming took 2 bases from V and 5 from J; bases not matched to a gene: 4. The CDR3 consists of 13 residues. CDR3 residues: CSVENTGGTEAFF. In DNA, the CDR3 is TGCAGCGTTGAAAATACAGGGGGAACTGAAGCTTTCTTT.

The chain is built from TRBV29-1 and TRBJ2-3; TRBD2 is a possible D gene (5 bases). The germline CDR1 and CDR2 sequences are SQVTM and ANQGSEA. The CDR3 runs to 13 residues. Trimming took off 5 bases at V and 3 bases at J, with 12 bases between the two ends. The CDR3 DNA sequence: TGCAGCGTTAATCTAGCTGGTACAGATACGCAGTATTTT. It specifies CSVNLAGTDTQYF.

The genes are TRBV18 and TRBJ2-7; TRBD1 aligns across 7 bases. Unmatched junction bases numbered 6, after V lost 4 bases and J lost 0 bases. The CDR3 covers 15 residues. The germline gives CDR1 KGHSH, CDR2 LQKENI. CDR3 sequence reads: CASSHPGTASYEQYF. CDR3 DNA sequence: TGTGCCAGCTCACACCCCGGGACAGCCTCCTACGAGCAGTACTTC.

The chain uses TRBV28 and TRBJ1-2; no reliable D call. The CDR3 is 13 amino acids. Germline loops: CDR1 MDHEN, CDR2 SYDVKM. Trimming removed 3 bases at V and 2 bases at J, with 7 bases between. Written as DNA, the CDR3 is TGTGCCAGCAGTTTCACAGTCAACTATGGCTACACCTTC. Protein: CASSFTVNYGYTF.

V gene TRBV5-1 combines with J gene TRBJ2-7; the D gene is possibly TRBD1 (6 bases). CDR1 is SGHRS, CDR2 YFSETQ, per germline. V lost 4 bases, J lost 0 bases, and 14 bases lay in between. CDR3 size: 15 residues. The DNA of the CDR3 is TGCGCCAGCAGCCGGATCAGGGGTTTCTCCTACGAGCAGTACTTC. It specifies CASSRIRGFSYEQYF. Full variable domain (outside the CDR3, taken from reference TRBV5-1 and TRBJ2-7): KAGVTQTPRYLIKTRGQQVTLSCSPISGHRSVSWYQQTPGQGLQFLFEYFSETQRNKGNFPGRFSGRQFSNSRSEMNVSTLELGDSALYLCASSRIRGFSYEQYFGPGTRLTVT.

With respect to this clone: Other nucleotide sequences from this sample produce the same CDR3. The CDR3 here is CASSSGERSTDTQYF. The CDR3 DNA reads as TGTGCCAGTAGTTCAGGGGAGAGGTCCACAGATACGCAGTATTTT. This sequence joins TRBV6-1 and TRBJ2-3, with a possible D match to TRBD1 (6 bases). Trimming removed 9 bases at V and 2 bases at J, with 18 bases between. The CDR3 sequence is 15 residues long. The germline gives CDR1 MNHNS, CDR2 SASEGT.

The V and J genes are TRBV19 and TRBJ1-2; maybe TRBD1 (6 bases). The CDR3 length is 16 residues. V was trimmed by 4 bases and J by 0 bases, leaving 15 bases between them. The germline gives CDR1 LNHDA, CDR2 SQIVND (reference sequence). CDR3 loop: CASSTTLGQTNYGYTF. The CDR3 coding sequence is TGTGCCAGTAGTACTACTCTGGGACAAACTAACTATGGCTACACCTTC.

V usage is TRBV11-3 and J usage is TRBJ2-7, with D possibly being TRBD2 (5 bases). V dropped 5 bases and J dropped 9 bases, with 14 bases sitting between them. The CDR3 sequence is 12 residues long. Germline V lookup: CDR1 SGHNT, CDR2 YENEEA. The CDR3 region has the DNA TGTGCCAGCAGCGATATGGGAGAATTGCAGTACTTC. The encoded protein is CASSDMGELQYF.

On this clone itself: The sample has other DNA sequences that encode this CDR3 too. This rearrangement joins TRBV11-2 to TRBJ2-5; D gene uncertain. The germline CDR1 and CDR2 sequences are SGHAT and FQNNGV. The V gene lost 2 bases and the J gene lost 0 bases, with 4 bases spanning the gap. The CDR3 covers 13 residues. CDR3 residues: CASSLTDQETQYF. The DNA of the CDR3 is TGTGCCAGCAGCTTAACAGACCAAGAGACCCAGTACTTC.

To note about this clone: Sequence at one end of the junction differs from germline and may be a read error. The genes are TRBV7-7 and TRBJ2-5; 9 bases line up with TRBD1. Germline CDR1 and CDR2: SSHAT and FNYEAQ (reference sequence). The CDR3 covers 14 residues. Here the CDR3 reads CASSLDRGWETQYF. The CDR3 coding sequence is TGTGCTAGCAGCTTAGACAGGGGGTGGGAGACCCAGTACTTC.

The rearrangement joins TRBV4-3 to TRBJ1-1; D is unresolved. Germline CDR1 reads LGHNA; CDR2 reads YSLEER. Trimming removed 0 bases from V and 0 bases from J, with 17 bases in between. CDR3 size: 18 residues. The CDR3 loop is CASSQDDLKNFMNTEAFF. As DNA, the CDR3 is TGCGCCAGCAGCCAAGATGATCTTAAAAACTTCATGAACACTGAAGCTTTCTTT.

J is TRBJ1-1 and V is TRBV10-3, with TRBD1 matching over 7 bases. The V segment lost 5 bases and the J segment 0 bases; nucleotides outside the gene matches: 3. The CDR3 runs 14 residues. CDR1 is ENHRY and CDR2 is SYGVKD in the germline V gene. In nucleotides, the CDR3 is TGTGCCATCAGTATTGGACAGGTGAACACTGAAGCTTTCTTT. It specifies CAISIGQVNTEAFF.

The chain carries TRBV5-1 and TRBJ2-5; D is perhaps TRBD2 (6 bases). The CDR3 is 14 residues long. Germline lookup yields CDR1 SGHRS and CDR2 YFSETQ. Trimming pared 2 bases from V and 5 bases from J, leaving 13 bases between. The CDR3 sequence is CASSFRGGQETQYF. The CDR3 nucleotides are TGCGCCAGCAGCTTTAGGGGAGGTCAGGAGACCCAGTACTTC.

The CDR3 DNA sequence: TGTGCCAGCAGTTTATGGGCGGGTATGAACACTGAAGCTTTCTTT. This sequence encodes CASSLWAGMNTEAFF. This rearrangement joins TRBV28 to TRBJ1-1; D not resolved. The CDR3 totals 15 residues. The V end was cut by 0 bases, the J end by 0 bases, with 8 bases between. Germline loops: CDR1 MDHEN, CDR2 SYDVKM.

The chain employs TRBV15 and TRBJ2-7; TRBD1 matches at 8 bases. The CDR3 is made up of 16 amino acids. Germline loops: CDR1 LNHNV, CDR2 YYDKDF (reference sequence). V was clipped by 0 bases and J by 5 bases; unmatched bases: 9. The CDR3 protein is CATSRDLAGGLNEQYF. The CDR3 nucleotides read TGTGCCACCAGCAGAGATCTGGCAGGGGGCCTCAACGAGCAGTACTTC.

This chain connects TRBV9 to TRBJ1-1; D gene ambiguous. The CDR3 loop spans 14 amino acids. V lost 4 bases and J 5 bases, leaving 15 bases between the germline ends. Germline CDR1 SGDLS, CDR2 YYNGEE. The CDR3 DNA reads as TGTGCCAGCAGCCTAAGAGGGCGAGGGACTGAAGCTTTCTTT. It encodes CASSLRGRGTEAFF. Together with reference TRBV9 and TRBJ1-1, the CDR3 gives the full variable domain: DSGVTQTPKHLITATGQRVTLRCSPRSGDLSVYWYQQSLDQGLQFLIQYYNGEERAKGNILERFSAQQFPDLHSELNLSSLELGDSALYFCASSLRGRGTEAFFGQGTRLTVV.

This chain connects TRBV11-1 to TRBJ2-1; 14 nucleotides align to TRBD2. V lost 6 bases to trimming and J lost 5 bases; unmatched junction nucleotides: 3. Germline loops: CDR1 SGHAT, CDR2 FQDESV (reference sequence). The CDR3 covers 15 residues. CDR3 in amino acids: CASRRTSGGNNEQFF. CDR3 DNA sequence: TGTGCCAGCAGACGGACTAGCGGGGGGAACAATGAGCAGTTCTTC.

This sequence joins TRBV19 and TRBJ1-1; 8 nucleotides match TRBD1. The CDR3 extends over 16 amino acids. The germline V gene encodes CDR1 LNHDA and CDR2 SQIVND (reference sequence). The ends lost 4 bases at V and 5 bases at J; junction bases unmatched: 12. CDR3 residues: CASSTPGQARWTEAFF. The CDR3 nucleotides read TGTGCCAGTAGTACTCCGGGACAGGCCCGGTGGACTGAAGCTTTCTTT. Based on the CDR3 plus reference TRBV19 and TRBJ1-1, the full variable domain is DGGITQSPKYLFRKEGQNVTLSCEQNLNHDAMYWYRQDPGQGLRLIYYSQIVNDFQKGDIAEGYSVSREKKESFPLTVTSAQKNPTAFYLCASSTPGQARWTEAFFGQGTRLTVV.